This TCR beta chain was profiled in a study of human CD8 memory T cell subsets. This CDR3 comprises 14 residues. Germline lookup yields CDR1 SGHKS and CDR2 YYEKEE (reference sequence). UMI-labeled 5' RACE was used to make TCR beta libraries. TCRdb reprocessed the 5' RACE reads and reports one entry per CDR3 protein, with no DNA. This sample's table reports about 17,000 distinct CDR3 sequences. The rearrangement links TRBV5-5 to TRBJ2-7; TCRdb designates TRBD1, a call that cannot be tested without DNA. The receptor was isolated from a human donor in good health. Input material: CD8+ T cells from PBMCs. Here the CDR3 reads CASSLAGGGVEQYF.